The 3 T cell receptor beta chains reported below all come from one sample, sequenced in a study of early T cells in non-severe SARS-CoV-2 infection. In TCRdb, the 5' RACE reads were re-called with MiXCR into one record per CDR3 protein. Altogether roughly 110,000 distinct CDR3 sequences are present, 8.5% to 14% being singletons, with the ten largest covering roughly 8%. Sequencing used whole blood. Source of these receptors: an adult who was a healthcare worker with PCR-confirmed SARS-CoV-2 infection or an uninfected control (not recorded which).

The rearrangement uses TRBV7-2 and TRBJ1-5; a weak D match, TRBD1 (5 bases). The CDR3 has 14 amino acids. The germline V gene encodes CDR1 SGHTA and CDR2 FQGNSA. V lost 5 bases to trimming and J lost 1 base, with 9 bases between them. CDR3: CASSPRASNQPQHF. CDR3 bases: TGTGCCAGCAGCCCCAGGGCCAGCAATCAGCCCCAGCATTTT.

This clonotype was detected a few times. V and J are TRBV7-6 and TRBJ2-1; 7 bases line up with TRBD2. Germline V lookup: CDR1 SGHVS, CDR2 FNYEAQ. This CDR3 has 18 amino acids. V dropped 4 bases and J dropped 0; count of bases not matched to a gene: 12. CDR3 coding DNA: TGTGCCAGCAGCTACAACGGCGGGAGCGCCAGCTCCTACAATGAGCAGTTCTTC. As protein: CASSYNGGSASSYNEQFF.

The V gene is TRBV25-1, the J gene TRBJ1-3; 7 bases line up with TRBD1. The CDR3 is made up of 13 amino acids. Germline lookup yields CDR1 MGHDK and CDR2 SYGVNS. V lost 2 bases and J lost 6; bases outside the gene matches: 1. The CDR3 DNA follows: TGTGCCAGCAGTGAAAGGGGGCCAAACACCATATATTTT. Encoded protein: CASSERGPNTIYF.